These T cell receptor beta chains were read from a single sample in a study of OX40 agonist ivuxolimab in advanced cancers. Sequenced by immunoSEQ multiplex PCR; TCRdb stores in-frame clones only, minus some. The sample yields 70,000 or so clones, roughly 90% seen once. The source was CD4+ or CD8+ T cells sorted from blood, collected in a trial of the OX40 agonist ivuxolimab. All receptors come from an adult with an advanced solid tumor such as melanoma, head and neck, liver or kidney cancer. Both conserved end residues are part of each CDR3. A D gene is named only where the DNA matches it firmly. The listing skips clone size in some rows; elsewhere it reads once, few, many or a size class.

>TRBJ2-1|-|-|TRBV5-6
TGTGCCAGCAGCCACAATGAGCAGTTCTTC
CASSHNEQFF
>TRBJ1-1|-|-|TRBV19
TGTGCCAGTAGTGTTGGGCTGGGGGGGATGAACACTGAAGCTTTCTTT
CASSVGLGGMNTEAFF
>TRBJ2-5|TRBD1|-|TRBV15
TGTGCCACCAGCAGAAGACAGGGGGCGCGGGAGACCCAGTACTTC
CATSRRQGARETQYF
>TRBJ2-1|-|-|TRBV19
TGTGCCAGCCTGGGGGGGCAGCCCTACAATGAGCAGTTCTTC
CASLGGQPYNEQFF
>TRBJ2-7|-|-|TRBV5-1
TGCGCCAGCAGCCCTGACCGCGCCTACGAGCAGTACTTC
CASSPDRAYEQYF
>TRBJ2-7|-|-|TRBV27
TGTGCCAGCAGTTCAACAGGGGAGGGGGGCGAGCAGTACTTC
CASSSTGEGGEQYF
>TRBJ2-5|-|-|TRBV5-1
TGCGCCAGCAGCTTGAGACAGCAAGAGACCCAGTACTTC
CASSLRQQETQYF
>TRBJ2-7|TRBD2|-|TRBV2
TGTGCCACGAGCGGGAGCGGCTACGAGCAGTACTTC
CATSGSGYEQYF
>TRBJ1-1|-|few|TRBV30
TGTGCCTGGAGTGTAGGGGGTCTCCCGGGGGCTTTCTTT
CAWSVGGLPGAFF
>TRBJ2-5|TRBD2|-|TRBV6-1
TGTGCCAGCTTTAGCGGGGGGGGGATAGAGACCCAGTACTTC
CASFSGGGIETQYF
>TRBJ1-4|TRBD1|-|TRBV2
TGTGCCAGCAGTGAAGGACAGGGGGCAACTGAAAAACTGTTTTTT
CASSEGQGATEKLFF
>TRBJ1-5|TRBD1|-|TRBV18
TGTGCCAGCTCACCGACACAAAACAGGGGGGATCAGCCCCAGCATTTT
CASSPTQNRGDQPQHF
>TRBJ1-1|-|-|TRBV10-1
TGCGCCAGCAGTGAGTCGTCCGGAAGAGAAGCTTTCTTT
CASSESSGREAFF
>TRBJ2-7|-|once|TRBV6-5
TGTGCCAGCAGTTACTCGATTAGGGGAACCTACGAGCAGTACTTC
CASSYSIRGTYEQYF
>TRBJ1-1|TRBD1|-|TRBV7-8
TGTGCCAGCAGTCGGACAGGGGACACTGAAGCTTTCTTT
CASSRTGDTEAFF
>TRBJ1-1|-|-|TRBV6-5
TGTGCCAGCAGTTACGGAGGCAGGGGCACTGAAGCTTTCTTT
CASSYGGRGTEAFF
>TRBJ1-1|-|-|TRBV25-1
TGTGCCAGCAGTGAATATGGAACTGAAGCTTTCTTT
CASSEYGTEAFF
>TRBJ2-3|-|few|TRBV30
TGTGCCTGGAGTGAAACAGGGCCAGGTTGGACGCAGTATTTT
CAWSETGPGWTQYF
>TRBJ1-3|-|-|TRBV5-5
TGTGCCAGCAGCTTTCGATATTTGGGAGCTGGAAACACCATATATTTT
CASSFRYLGAGNTIYF
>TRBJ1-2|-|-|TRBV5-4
TGTGCCAGCAGCTTGGCGAGGTCGCAGGGGTCGTCTGGCTACACCTTC
CASSLARSQGSSGYTF
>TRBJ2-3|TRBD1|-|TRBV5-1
TGCGCCAGCAGCGTGGGACAGAGTTTAACTAGCACAGATACGCAGTATTTT
CASSVGQSLTSTDTQYF
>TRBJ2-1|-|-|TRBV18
TGTGCCAGCTCACCATCATGGAGTATGGGGGCGGGAAATGAGCAGTTCTTC
CASSPSWSMGAGNEQFF
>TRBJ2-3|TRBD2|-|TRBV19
TGTGCCAGTAGTATCGCCAGCGGGAGGGTCGCAGATACGCAGTATTTT
CASSIASGRVADTQYF
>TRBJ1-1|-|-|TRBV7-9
TGTGCCAGCAGCAGGGACGCGTCAGCTGAAGCTTTCTTT
CASSRDASAEAFF
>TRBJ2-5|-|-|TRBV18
TGTGCCAGCAAGCGGACAGAGCAAGAGACCCAGTACTTC
CASKRTEQETQYF
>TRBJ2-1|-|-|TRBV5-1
TGCGCCAGCGGTACCGGGAGTAATTCCTACAATGAGCAGTTCTTC
CASGTGSNSYNEQFF
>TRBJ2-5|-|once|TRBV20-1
TGCAGTGCTGCGCCAGAGACCCAGTACTTC
CSAAPETQYF
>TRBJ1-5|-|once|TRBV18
TGTGCCAGCTCACCACGGTCACCAACCTTTAGCAATCAGCCCCAGCATTTT
CASSPRSPTFSNQPQHF
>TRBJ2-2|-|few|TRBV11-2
TGTGCCAGCAGCTTAGTGGCAGGGAACACCGGGGAGCTGTTTTTT
CASSLVAGNTGELFF
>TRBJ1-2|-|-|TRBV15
TGTGCCACCACCGTGGCAGGGAATCCTGGCTACACCTTC
CATTVAGNPGYTF
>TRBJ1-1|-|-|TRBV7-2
TGTGCCAGCAGCTCGGGGGCTTTCTTT
CASSSGAFF
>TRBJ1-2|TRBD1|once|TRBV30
TGTGCCTGGAGCCGGATGACAGGGAGCAGTGGCTACACCTTC
CAWSRMTGSSGYTF
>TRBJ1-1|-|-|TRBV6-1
TGTGCCAGCAGTGAGAGGGGTGGGCTGAACACTGAAGCTTTCTTT
CASSERGGLNTEAFF
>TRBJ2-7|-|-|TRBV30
TGTGCCTGGAGTGTAAAAGGGTCTACGAGAGGCGAGCAGTACTTC
CAWSVKGSTRGEQYF
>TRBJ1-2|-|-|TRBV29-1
TGCAGCGTCTCCCGGACAACAAACTATGGCTACACCTTC
CSVSRTTNYGYTF
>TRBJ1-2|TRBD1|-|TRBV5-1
TGCGCCAGCAGCTCGGGACAGGGGGCGAATGGCTACACCTTC
CASSSGQGANGYTF
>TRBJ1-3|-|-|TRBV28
TGTGCCAGCAGTTTATCGGGGCCGATCTCTGGAAACACCATATATTTT
CASSLSGPISGNTIYF
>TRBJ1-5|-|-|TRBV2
TGTGCCAGCAGTGGGCAGCATAGCAATCAGCCCCAGCATTTT
CASSGQHSNQPQHF
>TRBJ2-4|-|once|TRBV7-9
TGTGCCAGCAGCTTAGGTGGGGGACTAGCCAAAAACATTCAGTACTTC
CASSLGGGLAKNIQYF
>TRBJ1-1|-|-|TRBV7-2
TGTGCCAGCAGCTCACGCCAAGGGAAGAACACTGAAGCTTTCTTT
CASSSRQGKNTEAFF
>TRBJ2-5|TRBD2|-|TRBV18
TGTGCCAGCTCACCGCGGGGGGGCTTAGAGACCCAGTACTTC
CASSPRGGLETQYF